Each of the 22 T cell receptor beta chains below was sequenced from the same sample in a study of CD8 T cells in ankylosing spondylitis. Study conclusions and caveats: Ankylosing spondylitis blood seemed to carry a telltale TCR beta motif made of roughly 8 highly homologous variants.

No antigen is known for these receptors. TCRdb independently ran MiXCR on the 5' RACE reads; one entry per CDR3 protein. Of about 480,000 distinct CDR3 sequences in the sample, roughly a sixth are singletons; the top ten hold just over 1%. Sequencing was carried out using blood, either unsorted or a sorted T cell fraction (not recorded which). The receptors derive from a male donor with ankylosing spondylitis.

This clonotype was found a few times. This chain links TRBV20-1 with TRBJ1-6; no firm D call. This CDR3 contains 14 residues. Germline-derived CDR1 and CDR2 are DFQATT and SNEGSKA (reference sequence). The V end lost 6 bases, the J end lost 7 bases, and 16 bases lay between the germline ends. CDR3 region: CSAQPGGGNSPLHF. For the CDR3, the DNA is TGCAGTGCCCAACCGGGAGGAGGGAATTCACCCCTCCACTTT.

The table lists this clonotype with many counts. The CDR3 loop is CASSADIGMDNEQFF. The DNA of the CDR3 is TGTGCCAGCAGCGCCGACATAGGGATGGACAATGAGCAGTTCTTC. The chain carries TRBV9 and TRBJ2-1; D is undetermined. The germline V gene has CDR1 SGDLS and CDR2 YYNGEE. This CDR3 has 15 residues. Trimming took 3 bases from V and 5 from J, leaving 15 bases between them.

As regards this clonotype: Sequence at one end of the junction differs from germline and may be a read error. CDR3 in DNA: TGTGCTAGCAGCTTATCACAGGGGGCTAACGAGCAGTACTTC. This codes for CASSLSQGANEQYF. The V call is TRBV7-7, the J call TRBJ2-7; TRBD1 matches at 9 bases. The CDR3 loop spans 14 amino acids. Germline CDR1 is SSHAT and CDR2 is FNYEAQ (reference sequence).

The rearrangement uses TRBV7-9 and TRBJ2-5; D not certain. Germline loops: CDR1 SEHNR, CDR2 FQNEAQ (reference sequence). With 1 base removed from V and 5 bases from J, the gap between germline ends came to 11 bases. The length of the CDR3 is 14 residues. The CDR3 region is CASSLGIGSETQYF. DNA of the CDR3: TGTGCCAGCAGCTTAGGTATAGGGTCTGAGACCCAGTACTTC.

This clonotype was seen only a few times. The V gene is TRBV12-3 or TRBV12-4, the J gene TRBJ1-1, with a possible D match to TRBD1 (5 bases). V shed 8 bases and J shed 7 bases, with 17 bases lying between them. The CDR3 sequence is 13 residues long. The CDR3 loop reads CASRRGPPSEAFF. In DNA form, the CDR3 reads TGTGCCAGCCGCCGGGGCCCGCCTAGTGAAGCTTTCTTT.

There are a few counts of this clonotype. This rearrangement joins TRBV7-9 to TRBJ1-2; D is unclear. CDR1 is SEHNR, CDR2 FQNEAQ, per germline (reference sequence). V lost 5 bases and J lost 2, with 18 bases in between. The CDR3 runs 16 residues. CDR3 in DNA: TGTGCCAGCAGCAAACATGGGTCTGCTGCCAACTATGGCTACACCTTC. Translating it yields CASSKHGSAANYGYTF.

This clonotype was observed a few times. The chain carries TRBV2 and TRBJ1-1; tentative D call: TRBD1 (5 bases). The CDR3 length is 13 residues. Trimming left V 5 bases short and J 6 bases short, with 13 bases between. CDR1 and CDR2 (germline): SNHLY, FYNNEI. CDR3: CASSTQGFAEAFF. Written as DNA, the CDR3 is TGTGCCAGCAGTACCCAGGGTTTCGCTGAAGCTTTCTTT.

The J gene is TRBJ1-1, the V gene TRBV14; no clear D. Germline V gene data show CDR1 as SGHDN and CDR2 as FVKESK. The CDR3 covers 16 residues. V was trimmed by 1 base and J by 1 base, leaving 13 bases between them. CDR3 amino acids: CASSQVVGVPNTEAFF. CDR3 bases: TGTGCCAGCAGCCAAGTAGTCGGGGTACCGAACACTGAAGCTTTCTTT.

This clonotype was seen only a few times. The V call is TRBV30, the J call TRBJ1-1, with 8 bases that match TRBD1. V lost 4 bases, J lost 4 bases, and 5 bases stayed unmatched. The CDR3 runs 13 residues. Germline CDR1 GTSNPN, CDR2 SVGIG (reference sequence). The CDR3 protein is CAWKETGVTEAFF. DNA of the CDR3: TGTGCCTGGAAGGAGACAGGGGTCACTGAAGCTTTCTTT. Full variable domain (rest looked up from reference TRBV30 and TRBJ1-1): SQTIHQWPATLVQPVGSPLSLECTVEGTSNPNLYWYRQAAGRGLQLLFYSVGIGQISSEVPQNLSASRPQDRQFILSSKKLLLSDSGFYLCAWKETGVTEAFFGQGTRLTVV.

J is TRBJ1-1 and V is TRBV19; D may be TRBD1 (5 bases). CDR1 and CDR2 (germline): LNHDA, SQIVND (reference sequence). This CDR3 has 14 amino acids. V lost 6 bases, J lost 0 bases, and 11 bases lay in between. Here the CDR3 DNA reads TGTGCCAGTAGCCGGACCAGGGTGAACACTGAAGCTTTCTTT. It specifies CASSRTRVNTEAFF.

In DNA, the CDR3 is TGCGCCAGCAGCCAAGCCGGGACTAGCGGCCTCGTACGGGAGCTGTTTTTT. Translation: CASSQAGTSGLVRELFF. This chain joins TRBV4-1 and TRBJ2-2; 11 nucleotides line up with TRBD2. Germline V gene lookup returns CDR1 MGHRA and CDR2 YSYEKL. Trimming at V came to 1 base and at J to 9 bases, leaving 10 bases not matched to a gene. This CDR3 contains 17 residues.

This clonotype was detected only a few times. The gene calls are TRBV30 and TRBJ2-7; D is ambiguous. The CDR3 is made up of 14 amino acids. The V end was cut by 2 bases, the J end by 1 base, with 12 bases between. CDR1 is GTSNPN, CDR2 SVGIG, per germline (reference sequence). CDR3 coding DNA: TGTGCCTGGAGTCAGTCAAGAGGATCCTACGAGCAGTACTTC. Amino acid sequence: CAWSQSRGSYEQYF.

This clonotype was counted between two and nine times. The chain is built from TRBV14 and TRBJ2-1, with 9 bases matching TRBD1. CDR3 length: 15 residues. Per germline, CDR1 SGHDN and CDR2 FVKESK. J gave up 3 bases and V 4 bases, and 4 bases lay outside the gene matches. Here the CDR3 reads CASSRQGQGYNEQFF. CDR3 nucleotide sequence: TGTGCCAGCAGCCGCCAGGGACAGGGCTACAATGAGCAGTTCTTC.

V and J are TRBV12-3 or TRBV12-4 and TRBJ1-4; 9 bases map to TRBD1. The CDR3 loop spans 15 amino acids. The V segment lost 6 bases and the J segment 6 bases; nucleotides outside the gene matches: 8. CDR3 sequence reads: CASSMGTGTYEKLFF. As DNA, the CDR3 is TGTGCCAGCAGCATGGGGACAGGGACGTATGAAAAACTGTTTTTT.

This clonotype was counted between two and nine times. The chain uses TRBV20-1 and TRBJ2-7, with D perhaps TRBD2 (7 bases). Trimming shortened V by 4 bases and J by 2 bases, and 15 bases separated the two germline ends. This CDR3 comprises 14 residues. Germline V gene lookup returns CDR1 DFQATT and CDR2 SNEGSKA (reference sequence). For the CDR3, the DNA is TGCAGTGCTAAGGGGGAGGGATACCCCTACGAGCAGTACTTC. Its protein is CSAKGEGYPYEQYF.

The chain links TRBV9 to TRBJ2-2; D is tentatively TRBD1 or TRBD2 (6 bases each). With 6 bases removed from V and 6 bases from J, the gap between germline ends came to 15 bases. The CDR3 extends over 14 amino acids. Germline CDR1 reads SGDLS; CDR2 reads YYNGEE. The CDR3 reads CASTPGAGAGELFF. The CDR3 DNA is TGTGCCAGCACTCCGGGGGCCGGGGCCGGGGAGCTGTTTTTT.

This clonotype occurred many times. The chain is built from TRBV5-1 and TRBJ2-3; 8 bases are shared with TRBD1. The CDR3 length is 15 residues. V lost 1 base to trimming and J lost 4 bases; unmatched junction nucleotides: 5. CDR1 is SGHRS and CDR2 is YFSETQ in the germline V gene. The CDR3 here is CASSLQGARADTQYF. The CDR3 region has the DNA TGCGCCAGCAGCTTGCAGGGGGCGAGGGCAGATACGCAGTATTTT.

The chain recombines TRBV2 with TRBJ1-1; no clear D. CDR3 length: 10 residues. The V gene lost 9 bases and the J gene lost 7 bases, with 9 bases spanning the gap. CDR1 and CDR2 from the germline V gene are SNHLY and FYNNEI. For the CDR3, the DNA is TGTGCCAGTTGGCTCAATGAAGCTTTCTTT. It encodes CASWLNEAFF.

Only a few counts were recorded for this clonotype. This chain joins TRBV28 and TRBJ1-5, with 8 bases matching TRBD1. The germline V gene encodes CDR1 MDHEN and CDR2 SYDVKM. Trimming took 5 bases from V and 6 from J; bases not matched to a gene: 18. The CDR3 runs 18 residues. The DNA for the CDR3 is TGTGCCAGCAGTCATCGCTTTGTAGGGCAGGGGGCATTTCAGCCCCAGCATTTT. The encoded protein is CASSHRFVGQGAFQPQHF.

This clonotype was seen ten or more times. This chain joins TRBV29-1 and TRBJ2-3; no clear D. V shed 5 bases and J shed 4 bases, with 4 bases lying between them. CDR3 length equals 10 residues. Germline values: CDR1 SQVTM, CDR2 ANQGSEA. CDR3: CSVWSDTQYF. CDR3 DNA: TGCAGCGTTTGGTCAGATACGCAGTATTTT.

This clonotype occurred a few times. V usage is TRBV6-1 and J usage is TRBJ2-1; 9 nucleotides line up with TRBD1. Germline lookup yields CDR1 MNHNS and CDR2 SASEGT. Losses at the gene ends were 6 bases for V and 4 bases for J; bases not matched to a gene: 7. The CDR3 is 15 amino acids. As DNA, the CDR3 is TGTGCCAGCAGGCTGGACAGGGGAGAGTACAATGAGCAGTTCTTC. This codes for CASRLDRGEYNEQFF.

V gene TRBV4-1 combines with J gene TRBJ2-5; D is perhaps TRBD1 (5 bases). The V gene lost 3 bases and the J gene lost 2 bases, with 16 bases spanning the gap. The germline V gene has CDR1 MGHRA and CDR2 YSYEKL. CDR3 length: 16 residues. CDR3 sequence reads: CASSHRALRLQETQYF. Written as DNA, the CDR3 is TGCGCCAGCAGCCACAGGGCTTTAAGGCTGCAAGAGACCCAGTACTTC.